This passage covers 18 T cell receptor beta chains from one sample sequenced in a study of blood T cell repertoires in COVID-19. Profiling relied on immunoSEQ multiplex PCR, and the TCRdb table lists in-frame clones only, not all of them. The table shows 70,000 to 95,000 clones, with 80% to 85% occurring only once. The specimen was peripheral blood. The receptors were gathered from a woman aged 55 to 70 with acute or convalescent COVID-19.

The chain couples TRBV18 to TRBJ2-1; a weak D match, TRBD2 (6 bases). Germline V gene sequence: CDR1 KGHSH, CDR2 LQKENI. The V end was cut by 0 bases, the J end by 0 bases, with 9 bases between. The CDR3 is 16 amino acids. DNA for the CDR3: TGTGCCAGCTCACCACCCGCGGGGAGCTCCTACAATGAGCAGTTCTTC. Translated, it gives CASSPPAGSSYNEQFF.

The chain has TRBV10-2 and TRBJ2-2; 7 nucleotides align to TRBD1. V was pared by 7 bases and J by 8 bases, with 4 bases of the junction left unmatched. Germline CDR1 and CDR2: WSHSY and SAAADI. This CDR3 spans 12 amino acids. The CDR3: CASNDRVGELFF. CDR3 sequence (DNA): TGCGCCAGCAACGACAGGGTGGGGGAGCTGTTTTTT.

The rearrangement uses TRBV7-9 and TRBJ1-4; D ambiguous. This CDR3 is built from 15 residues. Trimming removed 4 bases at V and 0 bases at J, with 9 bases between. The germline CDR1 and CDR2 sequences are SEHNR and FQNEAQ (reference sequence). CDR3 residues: CASSSFEATNEKLFF. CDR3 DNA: TGTGCCAGCAGCTCCTTTGAGGCAACTAATGAAAAACTGTTTTTT.

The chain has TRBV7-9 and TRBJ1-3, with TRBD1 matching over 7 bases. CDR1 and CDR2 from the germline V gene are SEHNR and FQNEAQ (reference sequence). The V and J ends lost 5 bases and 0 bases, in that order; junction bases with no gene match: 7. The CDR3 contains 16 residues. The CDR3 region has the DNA TGTGCCAGCAGCATGACAGGGCTGAGCTCTGGAAACACCATATATTTT. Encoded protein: CASSMTGLSSGNTIYF.

CDR3 in amino acids: CATTGGSYEQYF. Written as DNA, the CDR3 is TGTGCCACCACAGGGGGCAGCTACGAGCAGTACTTC. The chain carries TRBV6-5 and TRBJ2-7; 9 bases agree with TRBD1. CDR3 length equals 12 residues. Germline V gives CDR1 MNHEY, CDR2 SVGAGI. Trimming removed 10 bases from V and 3 bases from J; junction bases left unmatched: 4.

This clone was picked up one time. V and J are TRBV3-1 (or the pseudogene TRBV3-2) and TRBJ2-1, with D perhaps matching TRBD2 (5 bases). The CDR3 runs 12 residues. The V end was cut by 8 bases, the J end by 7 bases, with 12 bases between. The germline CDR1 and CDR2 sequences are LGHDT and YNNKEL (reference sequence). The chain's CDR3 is CASAGRVNEQFF. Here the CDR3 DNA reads TGTGCCAGCGCGGGCCGAGTGAATGAGCAGTTCTTC.

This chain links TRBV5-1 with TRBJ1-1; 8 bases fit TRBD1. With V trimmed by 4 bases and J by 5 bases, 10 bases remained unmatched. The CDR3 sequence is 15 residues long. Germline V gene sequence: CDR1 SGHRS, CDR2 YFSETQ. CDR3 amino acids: CASSDNQGAGTEAFF. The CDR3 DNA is TGCGCCAGCAGCGACAACCAGGGGGCCGGGACTGAAGCTTTCTTT.

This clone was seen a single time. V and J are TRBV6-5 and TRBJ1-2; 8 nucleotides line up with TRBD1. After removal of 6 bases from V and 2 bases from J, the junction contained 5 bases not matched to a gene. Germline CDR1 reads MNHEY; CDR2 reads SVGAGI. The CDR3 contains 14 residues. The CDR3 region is CASSVTGVNYGYTF. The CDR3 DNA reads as TGTGCCAGCAGCGTGACAGGGGTCAACTATGGCTACACCTTC.

The CDR3 spells CSGGQGAHNEQFF. CDR3 bases: TGCAGCGGGGGACAGGGGGCGCACAATGAGCAGTTCTTC. V is TRBV29-1 and J is TRBJ2-1, with 12 positions matching TRBD1. CDR1 and CDR2 (germline): SQVTM, ANQGSEA. V shed 7 bases and J 5 bases; nucleotides not matched to a gene: 3. The CDR3 sequence is 13 residues long.

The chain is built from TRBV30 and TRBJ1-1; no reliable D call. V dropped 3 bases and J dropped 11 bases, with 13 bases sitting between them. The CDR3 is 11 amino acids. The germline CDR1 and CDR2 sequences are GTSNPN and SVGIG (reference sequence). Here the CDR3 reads CAWRTGTLAFF. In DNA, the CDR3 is TGTGCCTGGAGAACGGGAACTCTGGCTTTCTTT.

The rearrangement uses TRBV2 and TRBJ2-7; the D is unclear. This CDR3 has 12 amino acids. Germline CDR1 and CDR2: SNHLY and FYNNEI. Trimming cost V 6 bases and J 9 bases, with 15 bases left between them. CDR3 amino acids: CASRQEGGRQYF. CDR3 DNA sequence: TGTGCCAGCAGACAAGAAGGCGGTCGGCAGTACTTC.

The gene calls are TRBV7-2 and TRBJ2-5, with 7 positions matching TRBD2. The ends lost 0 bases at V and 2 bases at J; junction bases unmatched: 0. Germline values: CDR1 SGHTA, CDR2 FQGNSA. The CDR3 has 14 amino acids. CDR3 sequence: CASSLAGGQETQYF. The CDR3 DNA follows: TGTGCCAGCAGCTTAGCGGGGGGGCAAGAGACCCAGTACTTC.

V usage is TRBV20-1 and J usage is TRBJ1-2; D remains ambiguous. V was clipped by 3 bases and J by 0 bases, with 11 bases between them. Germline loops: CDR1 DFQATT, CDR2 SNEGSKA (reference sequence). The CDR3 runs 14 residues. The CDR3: CSASNILSNYGYTF. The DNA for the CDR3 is TGCAGTGCTAGTAACATCTTATCTAACTATGGCTACACCTTC.

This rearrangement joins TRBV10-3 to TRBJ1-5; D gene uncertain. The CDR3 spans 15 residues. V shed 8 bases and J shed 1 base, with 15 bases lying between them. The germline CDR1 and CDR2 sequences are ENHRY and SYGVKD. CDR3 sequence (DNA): TGTGCCATCTCATCTAGCGGCCAGAGCAATCAGCCCCAGCATTTT. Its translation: CAISSSGQSNQPQHF.

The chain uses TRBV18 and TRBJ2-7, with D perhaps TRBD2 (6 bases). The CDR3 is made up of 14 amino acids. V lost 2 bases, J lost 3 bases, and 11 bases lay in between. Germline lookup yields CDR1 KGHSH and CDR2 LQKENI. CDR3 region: CASSPASEVYEQYF. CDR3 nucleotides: TGTGCCAGCTCACCAGCTAGCGAAGTCTACGAGCAGTACTTC.

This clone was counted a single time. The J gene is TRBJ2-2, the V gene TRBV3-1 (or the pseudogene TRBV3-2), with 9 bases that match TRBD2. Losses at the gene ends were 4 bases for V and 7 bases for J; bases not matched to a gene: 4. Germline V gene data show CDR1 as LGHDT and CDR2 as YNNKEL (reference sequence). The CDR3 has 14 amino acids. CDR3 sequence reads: CASSLAGVSGELFF. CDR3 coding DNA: TGTGCCAGCAGCCTAGCGGGAGTGAGCGGGGAGCTGTTTTTT.

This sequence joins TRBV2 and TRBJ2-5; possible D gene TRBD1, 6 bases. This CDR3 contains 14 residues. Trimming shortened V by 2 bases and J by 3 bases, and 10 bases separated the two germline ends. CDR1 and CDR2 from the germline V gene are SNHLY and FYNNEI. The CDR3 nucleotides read TGTGCCAGCAGTGAACAGGGGCCAAAAGAGACCCAGTACTTC. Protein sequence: CASSEQGPKETQYF.

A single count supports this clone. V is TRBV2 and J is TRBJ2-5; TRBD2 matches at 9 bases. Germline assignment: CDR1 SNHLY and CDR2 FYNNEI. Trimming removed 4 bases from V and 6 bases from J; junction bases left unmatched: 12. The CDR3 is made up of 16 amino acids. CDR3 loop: CASSVGREGQLQTQYF. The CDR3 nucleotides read TGTGCCAGCAGTGTAGGGCGGGAGGGCCAGTTGCAGACCCAGTACTTC.